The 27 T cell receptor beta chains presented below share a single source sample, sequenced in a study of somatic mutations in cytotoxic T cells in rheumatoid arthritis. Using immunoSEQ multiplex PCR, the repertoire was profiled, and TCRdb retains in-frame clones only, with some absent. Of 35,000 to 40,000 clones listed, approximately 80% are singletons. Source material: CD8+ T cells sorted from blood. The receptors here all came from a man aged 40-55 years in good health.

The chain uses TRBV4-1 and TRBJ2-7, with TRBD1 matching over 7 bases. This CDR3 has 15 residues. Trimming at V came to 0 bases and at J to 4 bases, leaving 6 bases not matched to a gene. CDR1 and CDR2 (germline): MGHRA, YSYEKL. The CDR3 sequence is CASSQENRGTYEQYF. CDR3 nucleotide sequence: TGCGCCAGCAGCCAAGAAAACAGGGGTACGTACGAGCAGTACTTC.

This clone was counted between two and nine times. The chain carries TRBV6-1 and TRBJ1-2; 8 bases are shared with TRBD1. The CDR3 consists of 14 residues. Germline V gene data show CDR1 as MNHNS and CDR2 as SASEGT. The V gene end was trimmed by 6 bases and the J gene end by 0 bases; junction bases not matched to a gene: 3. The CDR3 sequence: CASSGTGANYGYTF. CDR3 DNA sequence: TGTGCCAGCAGCGGGACAGGAGCTAACTATGGCTACACCTTC.

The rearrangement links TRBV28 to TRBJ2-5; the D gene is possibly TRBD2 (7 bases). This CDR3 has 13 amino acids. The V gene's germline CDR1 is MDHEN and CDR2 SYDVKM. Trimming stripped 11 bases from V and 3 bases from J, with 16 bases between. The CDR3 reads CAGRGAAEETQYF. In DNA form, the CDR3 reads TGTGCCGGTCGGGGGGCCGCTGAAGAGACCCAGTACTTC.

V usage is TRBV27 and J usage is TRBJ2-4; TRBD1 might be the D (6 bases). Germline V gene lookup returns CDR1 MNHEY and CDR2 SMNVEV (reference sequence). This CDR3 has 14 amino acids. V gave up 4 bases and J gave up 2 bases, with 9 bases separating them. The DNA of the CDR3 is TGTGCCAGCAGTTCGACAGGATCCAAAAACATTCAGTACTTC. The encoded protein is CASSSTGSKNIQYF.

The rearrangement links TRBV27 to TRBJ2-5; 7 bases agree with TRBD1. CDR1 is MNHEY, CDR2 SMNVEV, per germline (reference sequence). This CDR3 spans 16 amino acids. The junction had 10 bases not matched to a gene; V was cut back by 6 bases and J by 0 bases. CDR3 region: CASSPGTALNQETQYF. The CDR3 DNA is TGTGCCAGCAGCCCCGGGACAGCGCTTAACCAAGAGACCCAGTACTTC.

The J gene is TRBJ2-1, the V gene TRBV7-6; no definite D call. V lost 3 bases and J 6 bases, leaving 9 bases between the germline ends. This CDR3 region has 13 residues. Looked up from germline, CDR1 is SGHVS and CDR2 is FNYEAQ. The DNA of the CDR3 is TGTGCCAGCAGCTTCAAGGAACTCAATGAGCAGTTCTTC. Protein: CASSFKELNEQFF.

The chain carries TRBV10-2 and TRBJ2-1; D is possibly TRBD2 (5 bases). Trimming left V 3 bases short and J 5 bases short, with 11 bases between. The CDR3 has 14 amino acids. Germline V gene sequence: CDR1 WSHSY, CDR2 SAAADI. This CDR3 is CASSEAGLNNEQFF. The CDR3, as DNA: TGCGCCAGCAGTGAAGCCGGACTCAACAATGAGCAGTTCTTC.

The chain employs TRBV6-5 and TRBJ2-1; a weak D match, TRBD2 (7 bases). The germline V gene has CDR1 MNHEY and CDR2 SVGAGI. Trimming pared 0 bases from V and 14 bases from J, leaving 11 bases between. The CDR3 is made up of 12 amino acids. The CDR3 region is CASSYSEGGEFF. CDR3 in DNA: TGTGCCAGCAGTTACTCGGAGGGGGGGGAGTTCTTC.

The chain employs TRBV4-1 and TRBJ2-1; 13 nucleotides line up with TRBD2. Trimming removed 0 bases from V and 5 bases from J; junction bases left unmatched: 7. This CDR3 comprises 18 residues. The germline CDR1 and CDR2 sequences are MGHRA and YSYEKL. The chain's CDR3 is CASSQEVPGTSGNNEQFF. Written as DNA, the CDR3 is TGCGCCAGCAGCCAAGAAGTGCCCGGGACTAGCGGGAACAATGAGCAGTTCTTC.

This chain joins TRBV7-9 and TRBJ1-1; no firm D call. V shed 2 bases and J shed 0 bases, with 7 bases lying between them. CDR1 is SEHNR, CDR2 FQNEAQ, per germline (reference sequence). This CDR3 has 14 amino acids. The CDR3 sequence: CASSLTDMNTEAFF. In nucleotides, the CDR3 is TGTGCCAGCAGCTTAACTGACATGAACACTGAAGCTTTCTTT.

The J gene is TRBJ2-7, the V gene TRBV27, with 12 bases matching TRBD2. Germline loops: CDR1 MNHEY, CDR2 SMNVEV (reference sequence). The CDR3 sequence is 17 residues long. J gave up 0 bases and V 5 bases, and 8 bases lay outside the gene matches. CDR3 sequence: CASSPLAGGLSSYEQYF. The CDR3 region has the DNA TGTGCCAGCAGTCCACTAGCGGGAGGCCTTAGCTCCTACGAGCAGTACTTC.

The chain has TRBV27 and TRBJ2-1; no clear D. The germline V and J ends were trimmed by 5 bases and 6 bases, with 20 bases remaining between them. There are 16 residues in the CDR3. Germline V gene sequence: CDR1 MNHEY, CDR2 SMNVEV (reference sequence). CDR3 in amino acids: CASSAISPLTINEQFF. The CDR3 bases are TGTGCCAGCAGTGCGATTAGTCCCCTTACAATCAATGAGCAGTTCTTC.

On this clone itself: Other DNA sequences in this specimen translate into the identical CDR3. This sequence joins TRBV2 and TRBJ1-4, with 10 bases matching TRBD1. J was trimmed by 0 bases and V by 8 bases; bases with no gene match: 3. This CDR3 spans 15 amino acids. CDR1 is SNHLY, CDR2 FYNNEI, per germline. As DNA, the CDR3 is TGTGCCAGCGGGGGACAGGGGACAACTAATGAAAAACTGTTTTTT. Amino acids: CASGGQGTTNEKLFF.

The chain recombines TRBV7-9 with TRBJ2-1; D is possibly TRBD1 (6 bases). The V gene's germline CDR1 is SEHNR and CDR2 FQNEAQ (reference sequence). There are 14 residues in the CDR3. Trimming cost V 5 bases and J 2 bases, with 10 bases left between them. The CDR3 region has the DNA TGTGCCAGCAGCGAGGGGGACACCTACAATGAGCAGTTCTTC. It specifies CASSEGDTYNEQFF.

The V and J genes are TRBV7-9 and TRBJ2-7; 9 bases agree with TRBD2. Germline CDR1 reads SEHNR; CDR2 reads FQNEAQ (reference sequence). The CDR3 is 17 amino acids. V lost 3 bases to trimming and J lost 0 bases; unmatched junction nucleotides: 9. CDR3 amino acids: CASSFVGVAGDSYEQYF. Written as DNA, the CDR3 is TGTGCCAGCAGCTTTGTTGGGGTAGCGGGGGACTCCTACGAGCAGTACTTC.

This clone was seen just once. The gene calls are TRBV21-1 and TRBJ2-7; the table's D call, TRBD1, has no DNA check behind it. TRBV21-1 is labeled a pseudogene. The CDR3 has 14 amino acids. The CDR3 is CAGTKGQATYEQYF. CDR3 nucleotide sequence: TGTGCCGGGACTAAGGGACAGGCTACCTACGAGCAGTACTTC.

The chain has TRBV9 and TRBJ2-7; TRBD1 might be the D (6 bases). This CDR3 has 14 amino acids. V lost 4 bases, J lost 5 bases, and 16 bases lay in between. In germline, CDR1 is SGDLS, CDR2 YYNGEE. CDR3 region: CASSPINRDHEQYF. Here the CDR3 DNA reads TGTGCCAGCAGCCCCATTAACAGGGACCACGAGCAGTACTTC.

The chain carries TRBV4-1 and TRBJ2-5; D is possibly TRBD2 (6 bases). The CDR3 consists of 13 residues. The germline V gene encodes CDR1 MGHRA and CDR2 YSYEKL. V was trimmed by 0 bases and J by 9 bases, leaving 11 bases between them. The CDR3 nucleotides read TGCGCCAGCAGCCAAGACGGGCCGGGGGCCCAGTACTTC. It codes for CASSQDGPGAQYF.

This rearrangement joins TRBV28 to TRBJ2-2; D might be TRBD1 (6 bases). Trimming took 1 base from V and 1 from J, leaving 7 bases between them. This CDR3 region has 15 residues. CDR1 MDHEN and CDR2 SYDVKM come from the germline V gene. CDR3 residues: CASSLYRVNTGELFF. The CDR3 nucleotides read TGTGCCAGCAGTTTATACAGGGTGAACACCGGGGAGCTGTTTTTT.

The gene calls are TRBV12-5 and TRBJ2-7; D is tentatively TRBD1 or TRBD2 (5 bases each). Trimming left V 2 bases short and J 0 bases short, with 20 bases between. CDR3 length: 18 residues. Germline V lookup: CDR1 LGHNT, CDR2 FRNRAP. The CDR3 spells CASGLSLPRDPSSYEQYF. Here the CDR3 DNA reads TGTGCTAGTGGTTTGTCCCTCCCACGGGACCCGAGCTCCTACGAGCAGTACTTC.

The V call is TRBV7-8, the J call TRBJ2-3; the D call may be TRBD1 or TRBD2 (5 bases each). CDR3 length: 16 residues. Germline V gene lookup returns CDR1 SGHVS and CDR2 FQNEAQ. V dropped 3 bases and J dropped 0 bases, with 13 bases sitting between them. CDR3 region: CASSLGVFSSTDTQYF. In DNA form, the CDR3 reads TGTGCCAGCAGCTTGGGGGTCTTTTCTAGCACAGATACGCAGTATTTT.

The CDR3 sequence is CASSRPGLAVYNEQFF. DNA of the CDR3: TGTGCCAGCAGCCGCCCCGGACTAGCGGTTTACAATGAGCAGTTCTTC. The chain links TRBV14 to TRBJ2-1; 10 bases agree with TRBD2. The V segment lost 4 bases and the J segment 4 bases; nucleotides outside the gene matches: 7. Germline CDR1 reads SGHDN; CDR2 reads FVKESK. This CDR3 contains 16 residues.

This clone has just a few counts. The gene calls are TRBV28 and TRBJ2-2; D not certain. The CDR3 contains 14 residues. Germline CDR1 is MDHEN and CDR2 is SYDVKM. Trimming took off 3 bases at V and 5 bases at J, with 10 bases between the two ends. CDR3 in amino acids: CASSLYKDTGELFF. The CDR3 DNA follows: TGTGCCAGCAGTTTGTACAAGGATACCGGGGAGCTGTTTTTT.

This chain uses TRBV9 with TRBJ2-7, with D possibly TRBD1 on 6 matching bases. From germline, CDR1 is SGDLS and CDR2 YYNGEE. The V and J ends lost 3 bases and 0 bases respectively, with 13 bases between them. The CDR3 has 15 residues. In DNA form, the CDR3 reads TGTGCCAGCAGCGCGGGACAAGGGTACTCCTACGAGCAGTACTTC. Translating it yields CASSAGQGYSYEQYF.

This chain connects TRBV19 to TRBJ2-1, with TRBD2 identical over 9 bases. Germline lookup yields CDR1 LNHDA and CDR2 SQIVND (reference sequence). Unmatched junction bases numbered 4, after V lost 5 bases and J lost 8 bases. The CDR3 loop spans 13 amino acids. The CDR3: CASSSRTSDEQFF. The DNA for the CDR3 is TGTGCCAGTAGTTCCCGGACTAGCGATGAGCAGTTCTTC.

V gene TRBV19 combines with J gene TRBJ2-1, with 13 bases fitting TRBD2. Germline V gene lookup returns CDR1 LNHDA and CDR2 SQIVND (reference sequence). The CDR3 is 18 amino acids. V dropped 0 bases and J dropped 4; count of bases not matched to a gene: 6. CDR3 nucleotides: TGTGCCAGTAGTATAGATCCTGGACTAGCGGGAGTTTACAATGAGCAGTTCTTC. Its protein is CASSIDPGLAGVYNEQFF.

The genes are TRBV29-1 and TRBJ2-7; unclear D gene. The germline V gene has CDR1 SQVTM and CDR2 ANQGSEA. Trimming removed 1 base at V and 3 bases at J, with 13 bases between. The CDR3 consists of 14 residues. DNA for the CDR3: TGCAGCGTTGAAGGGTCGGGCAATCTCTACGAGCAGTACTTC. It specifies CSVEGSGNLYEQYF.